Shown below are 7 T cell receptor beta chains from a single sample sequenced in a study of cytomegalovirus exposure and HLA in healthy donors. The PCR used 60 Vbeta and 13 Jbeta primers. Libraries were prepared by immunoSEQ multiplex PCR; TCRdb keeps only in-frame clonotypes and omits some of them. The table lists around 160,000 clones, roughly 83% of them singletons, with approximately 1.4% in the top ten. Sequenced: PBMCs. The receptors originated from a woman aged 18-29 years in good health and CMV-seronegative.

The rearrangement links TRBV7-2 to TRBJ2-4; D not certain. This CDR3 is 13 amino acids long. Trimming took 1 base from V and 4 from J, leaving 5 bases between them. The germline CDR1 and CDR2 sequences are SGHTA and FQGNSA. CDR3 region: CASSLGAKNIQYF. CDR3 DNA: TGTGCCAGCAGCTTAGGAGCTAAAAACATTCAGTACTTC.

The chain is built from TRBV5-3 and TRBJ2-2; TRBD1 matches 7 bases. TRBV5-3 is an open reading frame whose function is uncertain. The J segment lost 3 bases and the V segment lost 2 bases, leaving 7 bases of the junction unmatched. This CDR3 comprises 16 residues. The CDR3 DNA follows: TGTGCCAGAAGCTTTGTGGGACAGCTAGACACCGGGGAGCTGTTTTTT. This codes for CARSFVGQLDTGELFF.

This clone has just a few counts. The rearrangement links TRBV19 to TRBJ1-1; tentative D call: TRBD1 (5 bases). V was shortened by 4 bases and J by 4 bases, with 16 bases between the two germline ends. CDR1 is LNHDA, CDR2 SQIVND, per germline (reference sequence). The CDR3 runs 15 residues. The chain's CDR3 is CASSTTRGLPTEAFF. CDR3 bases: TGTGCCAGTAGTACAACAAGGGGCCTCCCCACTGAAGCTTTCTTT.

Concerning this clone itself: The same CDR3 also results from other DNA sequences found in this sample. The chain is built from TRBV5-4 and TRBJ2-1, with no clear D. This CDR3 has 15 residues. The V gene lost 0 bases and the J gene lost 0 bases, with 7 bases spanning the gap. Per germline, CDR1 SGHNT and CDR2 YYREEE (reference sequence). The CDR3 nucleotides read TGTGCCAGCAGCTTGGGTCTGAGCTCCTACAATGAGCAGTTCTTC. Translating gives CASSLGLSSYNEQFF.

The genes are TRBV5-1 and TRBJ1-1; D is possibly TRBD1 (6 bases). Trimming took off 7 bases at V and 8 bases at J, with 12 bases between the two ends. Germline loops: CDR1 SGHRS, CDR2 YFSETQ. The CDR3 is 11 amino acids. CDR3 in DNA: TGCGCCAGCTTCGGACAGTTCGAAGCTTTCTTT. Protein product: CASFGQFEAFF.

This clone showed up just once. The rearrangement uses TRBV2 and TRBJ2-7; 8 bases are a match to TRBD2. CDR3 length equals 15 residues. The germline V gene has CDR1 SNHLY and CDR2 FYNNEI. Trimming took 1 base from V and 4 from J; bases not matched to a gene: 6. CDR3: CASSEERGLRYEQYF. In nucleotides, the CDR3 is TGTGCCAGCAGTGAAGAGCGGGGGTTACGGTACGAGCAGTACTTC.

This clone was found once. The chain employs TRBV15 and TRBJ1-3; tentative D call: TRBD1 (5 bases). Germline V gene lookup returns CDR1 LNHNV and CDR2 YYDKDF (reference sequence). The V end lost 0 bases, the J end lost 0 bases, and 6 bases lay between the germline ends. The CDR3 runs to 15 residues. In DNA, the CDR3 is TGTGCCACCAGCAGAGAAGGGGTCTCTGGAAACACCATATATTTT. Translated: CATSREGVSGNTIYF.